Shown below are 10 T cell receptor beta chains from a single sample sequenced in a study of T-cell memory formation after mild COVID-19. TCRdb recomputed calls from the 5' RACE reads with MiXCR, one row per CDR3 protein. The sample has 150,000 to 200,000 distinct CDR3 sequences, 11% seen once. The specimen sequenced was PBMCs or a T cell subset sorted from them (not recorded which). These receptor sequences come from a man aged 18-30 years who had mild COVID-19 (a few samples of this study predate the infection). Cell type and time point are not known.

The rearrangement uses TRBV5-1 and TRBJ1-1; D is possibly TRBD1 (5 bases). The CDR3 is made up of 13 amino acids. CDR1 and CDR2 from the germline V gene are SGHRS and YFSETQ. Trimming pared 0 bases from V and 5 bases from J, leaving 8 bases between. The CDR3 protein is CASSLVGETEAFF. The CDR3 nucleotides read TGCGCCAGCAGCTTGGTAGGGGAGACTGAAGCTTTCTTT.

This clonotype was detected a few times. V is TRBV4-2 and J is TRBJ2-5; D is undetermined. The V gene lost 0 bases and the J gene lost 2 bases, with 13 bases spanning the gap. This CDR3 has 16 amino acids. Germline V lookup: CDR1 LGHNA, CDR2 YNFKEQ. DNA of the CDR3: TGTGCCAGCAGCCAAGAGAGGAGCAGATTACAAGAGACCCAGTACTTC. It translates to CASSQERSRLQETQYF.

V usage is TRBV6-5 and J usage is TRBJ1-3; tentative D call: TRBD1 (6 bases). CDR3 length: 15 amino acids. Germline V gives CDR1 MNHEY, CDR2 SVGAGI. V shed 0 bases and J shed 0 bases, with 6 bases lying between them. Here the CDR3 DNA reads TGTGCCAGCAGTTACTCAGGGGGCTCTGGAAACACCATATATTTT. Amino acid sequence: CASSYSGGSGNTIYF.

The chain couples TRBV19 to TRBJ2-7; D possibly corresponds to TRBD2 (7 bases). CDR1 LNHDA and CDR2 SQIVND come from the germline V gene (reference sequence). V was cut by 7 bases and J by 2 bases, with 18 bases left in between. The CDR3 loop spans 15 amino acids. The CDR3 DNA follows: TGTGCCAGTAACAGCATAGGGAGGGGGACCTACGAGCAGTACTTC. Protein: CASNSIGRGTYEQYF.

This clonotype has more than one count but fewer than ten. The chain links TRBV5-1 to TRBJ2-5, with D uncertain. Deletions cut 4 bases from V and 0 bases from J, with 10 bases between. CDR3 length: 14 amino acids. Germline-derived CDR1 and CDR2 are SGHRS and YFSETQ. The CDR3 protein is CASSRIPHQETQYF. The CDR3 DNA is TGCGCCAGCAGCCGAATACCACACCAAGAGACCCAGTACTTC. Complete variable domain (other parts from reference TRBV5-1 and TRBJ2-5): KAGVTQTPRYLIKTRGQQVTLSCSPISGHRSVSWYQQTPGQGLQFLFEYFSETQRNKGNFPGRFSGRQFSNSRSEMNVSTLELGDSALYLCASSRIPHQETQYFGPGTRLLVL.

This clonotype has only a few counts. The V and J genes are TRBV6-6 and TRBJ1-2, with no clear D. CDR3 size: 15 residues. Deletions cut 4 bases from V and 8 bases from J, with 20 bases between. Germline CDR1 reads MNHNY; CDR2 reads SVGAGI (reference sequence). This CDR3 reads CASSLPDVPRDGYTF. The CDR3 nucleotides are TGTGCCAGCAGTTTGCCGGACGTGCCGCGAGACGGCTACACCTTC.

The rearrangement uses TRBV28 and TRBJ2-7; the D call may be TRBD1 or TRBD2 (5 bases each). V was clipped by 4 bases and J by 3 bases, with 10 bases between them. This CDR3 is built from 13 residues. Germline V gene lookup returns CDR1 MDHEN and CDR2 SYDVKM. The CDR3, as DNA: TGTGCCAGCAGTTATGGGGGTCTCTACGAGCAGTACGTC. It yields the protein CASSYGGLYEQYV.

The sample holds many counts of this clonotype. V is TRBV5-1 and J is TRBJ2-2, with unresolved D. This CDR3 spans 14 amino acids. The V end lost 0 bases, the J end lost 4 bases, and 7 bases lay between the germline ends. Germline V lookup: CDR1 SGHRS, CDR2 YFSETQ. In DNA form, the CDR3 reads TGCGCCAGCAGCTTGGACAGACCCACCGGGGAGCTGTTTTTT. Protein product: CASSLDRPTGELFF.

Of note for this clonotype: Its ends do not fully match the called genes, so a read error is possible. The V call is TRBV4-1, the J call TRBJ2-5, with TRBD2 matching over 8 bases. Germline values: CDR1 MGHRA, CDR2 YSYEKL. The CDR3 length is 19 residues. The CDR3 coding sequence is TGCGCCAGCAACCAAGATCGGGTGAGGGCGACTAGCGAAACTGAGACCCAGTACTTC. This codes for CASNQDRVRATSETETQYF.

This clonotype has a handful of counts. This chain joins TRBV3-1 and TRBJ1-2; 7 positions match TRBD1. Trimming at V came to 4 bases and at J to 6 bases, leaving 5 bases not matched to a gene. The CDR3 has 13 residues. Germline CDR1 and CDR2: LGHDT and YNNKEL (reference sequence). Here the CDR3 reads CASSRQGGDGYTF. CDR3 sequence (DNA): TGTGCCAGCAGCCGACAGGGAGGGGATGGCTACACCTTC. Based on the CDR3 plus reference TRBV3-1 and TRBJ1-2, the full variable domain is DTAVSQTPKYLVTQMGNDKSIKCEQNLGHDTMYWYKQDSKKFLKIMFSYNNKELIINETVPNRFSPKSPDKAHLNLHINSLELGDSAVYFCASSRQGGDGYTFGSGTRLTVV.